This entry describes one T cell receptor beta chain. In this sample, this clonotype turned up many times. Its antigen remains undetermined. No per-base quality is available; no much larger clone lies one base away. Counted from cysteine to phenylalanine, this CDR3 has 13 amino acids. The kept DNA is CDR3 alone, 39 bases in frame from the first base. V drops 4 bases and J drops 1 base, leaving 8 bases in between. This specimen belongs to a study of regulatory T cells in long-lasting Graves disease (dated by TCRdb to 2020 to 2022). Context from the whole study: Persistent Graves' disease was defined as antithyroid drug treatment for over 5 years with persistently positive TSH receptor autoantibodies. On average, persistent Graves' disease patients in the clinical cohort had been on antithyroid drugs for approximately ten years. A total of around 35 samples underwent TCR sequencing: about 13 from persistent and approximately 20 from newly diagnosed Graves' disease patients. Persistent Graves' disease patients were compared with newly diagnosed Graves' disease patients by peripheral blood TCR sequencing and RNA sequencing. The study was conducted in China and was registered as a clinical trial.

Study-wide findings and limitations: Sequencing and analysis were restricted to the TCR beta chain. Only peripheral blood was studied, because thyroid tissue, the primary lesion, was inaccessible. The authors acknowledged the small sample size as a limitation that may reduce accuracy. Compared with newly diagnosed patients, persistent Graves' disease patients had lower TCR Shannon entropy and fewer highly expanded clones, which suggests clonal expansion. Patients with persistent disease shared more public clonotypes (approximately 2,500) than newly diagnosed patients did (around 930). Persistent disease showed preferential use of TRBV28, TRBJ1-2 and TRBJ2-5, whereas newly diagnosed disease favored TRBV20-1 and TRBJ2-1.

The time point label here, explained by the study, means: persistent/refractory GD, antithyroid drugs over 5 years with positive TRAb. RNA was extracted from PBMCs in TRIzol for both TCR sequencing and RNA sequencing. Graves' disease was diagnosed according to American Thyroid Association guidelines. Recruitment of patients was carried out at an endocrinology department in Xi'an, China. Each patient gave roughly 8.4 milliliters of peripheral blood, collected in an EDTA anticoagulant tube. PBMCs were isolated by Ficoll Paque Plus density gradient separation without further T cell sorting. RNA quality was checked with an Agilent 2100 Bioanalyzer and agarose gel, and concentration with a NanoDrop 2000. Library creation used multiplex PCR. Instrument used: Illumina HiSeq 4000. iRepertoire HTBI primers and Arm-PCR amplification of CDR3 regions were used to construct TCR beta libraries. Gel purification was performed on PCR products prior to sequencing. The authors' analysis ran thus. Gene usage analysis of CDR3 amino acid clonotypes relied on the approximately 60 TRBV and about 15 TRBJ segments identified across samples. COPE and FqMerger were used to merge filtered high-quality paired reads into contigs. BLAST was used to align contigs to the IMGT TRBV, TRBD and TRBJ reference genes, and CDR3 was defined following IMGT. Clonotypes above 0.1% frequency were classified as highly expanded clones. Shannon entropy served as the measure of repertoire diversity, while the Gini coefficient captured V-J evenness. A clonotype was considered public if more than one individual shared it. TCRdb reprocessing: public reads trimmed at Q25 with fastp, clones called with MiXCR, in-frame beta chains kept. Records with the same CDR3 protein are collapsed into one entry carrying the most frequent genes and DNA. These V and J calls originate from TCRdb's pipeline instead of the authors' own analysis. This sample lists fewer than 400,000 distinct CDR3 sequences; around 19% were detected once. The ten largest clones capture less than 35% of the sample.

The receptor chain draws on TRBV12-3 or TRBV12-4 and TRBJ2-7, with the D gene not confidently named. Material: peripheral blood mononuclear cells (PBMCs), obtained when the disease was refractory, from a patient treated with antithyroid drugs. This TCR was sampled from a female donor with Graves disease. The CDR3 protein: CASSWSGSYEQYF. The DNA reads as follows: TGTGCCAGCAGTTGGTCGGGTTCCTACGAGCAGTACTTC.